This T cell receptor (beta chain) derives from a study of blood T cell repertoires in COVID-19. About the study: Both acute and convalescent COVID-19 samples were obtained from the United States, Italy and Spain. PBMCs, B-cell-depleted T cells, or T cells provided the cDNA or gDNA that made up the material.

Original methodology: The authors estimated nucleated cell counts from reference gene primer amplification. Clones were read by immunoSEQ multiplex PCR, and TCRdb kept only the in-frame ones, dropping some. The D gene and trimming were derived from the DNA, and the V and J assignments and clone size from that table. The sample consists of about 180,000 clones, roughly 84% of them appearing once. It was during active infection that Seattle patients were enrolled and then longitudinally followed. CDR3 length: 16 amino acids. J lost 9 bases, V lost 2 bases, and 14 bases had no gene match. Germline V gene sequence: CDR1 SGHRS, CDR2 YFSETQ.

This chain links TRBV5-1 with TRBJ2-3, with TRBD1 matching over 8 bases. The sequence was collected from a person in their 70s with COVID-19, enrolled during active disease. The sample comprised peripheral blood. CDR3 loop: CASSFPDRDSRETQYF. DNA for the CDR3: TGCGCCAGCAGCTTCCCGGACAGGGACTCGAGGGAAACGCAGTATTTT.